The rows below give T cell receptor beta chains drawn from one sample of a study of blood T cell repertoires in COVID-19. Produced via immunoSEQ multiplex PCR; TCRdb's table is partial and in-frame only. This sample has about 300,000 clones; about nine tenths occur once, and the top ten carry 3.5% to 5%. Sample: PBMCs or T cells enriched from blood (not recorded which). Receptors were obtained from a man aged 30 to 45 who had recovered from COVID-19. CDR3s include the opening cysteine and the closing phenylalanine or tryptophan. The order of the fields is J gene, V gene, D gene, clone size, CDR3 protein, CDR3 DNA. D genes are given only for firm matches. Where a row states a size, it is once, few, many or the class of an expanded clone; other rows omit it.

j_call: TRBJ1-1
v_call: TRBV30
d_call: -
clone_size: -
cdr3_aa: CAWSPVTRGRRGNTEAFF
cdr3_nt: TGTGCCTGGAGTCCAGTAACCAGGGGAAGGCGTGGGAACACTGAAGCTTTCTTT

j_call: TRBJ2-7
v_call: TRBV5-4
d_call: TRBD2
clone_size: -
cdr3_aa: CASKSGGASGTYEQYF
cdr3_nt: TGTGCCAGCAAATCGGGAGGGGCTAGCGGGACCTACGAGCAGTACTTC

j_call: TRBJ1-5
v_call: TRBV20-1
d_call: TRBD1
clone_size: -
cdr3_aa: CSASLTGAYQPQHF
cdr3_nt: TGCAGTGCTAGTTTGACAGGGGCTTATCAGCCCCAGCATTTT

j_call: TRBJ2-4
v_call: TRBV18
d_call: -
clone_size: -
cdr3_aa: CASSQQGSLAKNIQYF
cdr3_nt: TGTGCCAGCTCACAACAGGGTTCACTAGCCAAAAACATTCAGTACTTC

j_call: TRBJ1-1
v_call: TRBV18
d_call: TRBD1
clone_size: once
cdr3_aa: CASSPGQGVRTEAFF
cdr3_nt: TGTGCCAGCTCACCGGGACAGGGGGTAAGGACTGAAGCTTTCTTT

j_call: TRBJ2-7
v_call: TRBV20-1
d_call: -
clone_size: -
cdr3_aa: CSASRGYEQYF
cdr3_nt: TGCAGTGCTAGTCGGGGTTACGAGCAGTACTTC

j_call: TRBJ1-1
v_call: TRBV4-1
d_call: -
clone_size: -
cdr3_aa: CASSQGLAGAPEAFF
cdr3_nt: TGCGCCAGCAGCCAAGGGTTGGCAGGGGCACCCGAAGCTTTCTTT

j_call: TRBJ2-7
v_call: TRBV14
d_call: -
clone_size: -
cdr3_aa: CASSRVARAQQYF
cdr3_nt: TGTGCCAGCAGCCGCGTTGCCAGGGCCCAGCAGTACTTC

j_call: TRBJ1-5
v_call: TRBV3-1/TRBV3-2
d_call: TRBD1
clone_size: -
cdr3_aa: CASSQGTGANQPQHF
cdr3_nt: TGTGCCAGCAGCCAAGGGACAGGGGCAAATCAGCCCCAGCATTTT

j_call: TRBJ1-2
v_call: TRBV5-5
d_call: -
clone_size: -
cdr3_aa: CASSLEGHGHEGNYGYTF
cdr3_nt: TGTGCCAGCAGCTTGGAAGGTCATGGGCATGAGGGTAACTATGGCTACACCTTC

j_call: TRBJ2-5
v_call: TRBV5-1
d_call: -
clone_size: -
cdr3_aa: CASSSSGGRETQYF
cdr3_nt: TGCGCCAGCAGTTCCTCGGGTGGCCGAGAGACCCAGTACTTC

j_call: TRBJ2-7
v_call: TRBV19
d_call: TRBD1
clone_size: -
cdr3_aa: CASNDRDHEQYF
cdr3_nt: TGTGCCAGTAACGACAGGGATCACGAGCAGTACTTC

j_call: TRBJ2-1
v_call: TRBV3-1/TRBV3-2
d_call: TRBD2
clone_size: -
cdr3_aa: CASSQGTSGRIGEQFF
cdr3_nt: TGTGCCAGCAGCCAGGGGACTAGCGGGAGGATTGGTGAGCAGTTCTTC

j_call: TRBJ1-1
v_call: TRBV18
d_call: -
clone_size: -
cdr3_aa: CASSPTGYTEAFF
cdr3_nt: TGTGCCAGCTCACCTACAGGATACACTGAAGCTTTCTTT

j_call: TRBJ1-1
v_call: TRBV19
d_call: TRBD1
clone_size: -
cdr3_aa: CASTGTGGSNTEAFF
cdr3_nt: TGTGCCAGTACCGGGACAGGTGGGTCGAACACTGAAGCTTTCTTT

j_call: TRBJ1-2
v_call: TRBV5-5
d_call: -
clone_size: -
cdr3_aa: CASSLAGQPNYGYTF
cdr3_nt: TGTGCCAGCAGCTTGGCAGGCCAGCCTAACTATGGCTACACCTTC

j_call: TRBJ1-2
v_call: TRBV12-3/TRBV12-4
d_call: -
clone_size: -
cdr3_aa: CASSLGGGLGYTF
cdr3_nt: TGTGCCAGCAGTTTAGGAGGAGGGCTTGGCTACACCTTC

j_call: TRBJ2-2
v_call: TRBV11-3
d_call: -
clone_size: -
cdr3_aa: CASSPGGWERDTGELFF
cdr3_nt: TGTGCCAGCAGCCCCGGTGGGTGGGAGAGAGACACCGGGGAGCTGTTTTTT

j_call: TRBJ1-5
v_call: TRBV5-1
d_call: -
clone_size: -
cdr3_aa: CASQQPGAQHF
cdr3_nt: TGCGCCAGCCAGCAGCCGGGGGCCCAGCATTTT

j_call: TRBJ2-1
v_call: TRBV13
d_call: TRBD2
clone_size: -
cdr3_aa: CASSSAASGRVLEQFF
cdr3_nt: TGTGCCAGCAGCTCCGCCGCTAGCGGGAGGGTGTTGGAGCAGTTCTTC

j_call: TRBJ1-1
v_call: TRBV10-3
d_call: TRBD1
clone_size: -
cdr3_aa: CAISSYRQGETEAFF
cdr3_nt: TGTGCCATCAGTTCATACCGACAGGGGGAGACTGAAGCTTTCTTT

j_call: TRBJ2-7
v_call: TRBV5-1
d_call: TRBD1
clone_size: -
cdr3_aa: CASSSTGSGVSYEQYF
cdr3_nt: TGCGCCAGCAGCTCGACAGGGAGTGGGGTCTCCTACGAGCAGTACTTC